The present T cell receptor (beta chain) was sequenced within a study of blood T cells in healthy people across ages. A second PCR, run for roughly 7 to 11 cycles, used a sample-barcoded 5' primer plus a J-beta primer mix. Each CDR3 protein is one row after TCRdb ran MiXCR on the 5' RACE reads. The profile shows around 780,000 distinct CDR3 sequences, roughly 56% of them singletons. Whole-study findings and limits: Older individuals had lower TCR beta diversity per million T cells (the decline was roughly linear).

As for this clonotype: The antigen is undetermined.

The CDR3 totals 17 residues. The germline V gene has CDR1 SGHRS and CDR2 YFSETQ. The sequence derives from a man aged 40-49 years in good health. The specimen sequenced was blood. The J gene is TRBJ2-7, the V gene TRBV5-1; the D gene is possibly TRBD2 (5 bases). The DNA matches TRBJ2-5 better at its end, which makes the J call doubtful. The CDR3 nucleotides are TGCGCCAGCAGCTCGGAGGCCCTGCCTAGGGAAGCGGAGACCCAGTACTTC. Translated: CASSSEALPREAETQYF.